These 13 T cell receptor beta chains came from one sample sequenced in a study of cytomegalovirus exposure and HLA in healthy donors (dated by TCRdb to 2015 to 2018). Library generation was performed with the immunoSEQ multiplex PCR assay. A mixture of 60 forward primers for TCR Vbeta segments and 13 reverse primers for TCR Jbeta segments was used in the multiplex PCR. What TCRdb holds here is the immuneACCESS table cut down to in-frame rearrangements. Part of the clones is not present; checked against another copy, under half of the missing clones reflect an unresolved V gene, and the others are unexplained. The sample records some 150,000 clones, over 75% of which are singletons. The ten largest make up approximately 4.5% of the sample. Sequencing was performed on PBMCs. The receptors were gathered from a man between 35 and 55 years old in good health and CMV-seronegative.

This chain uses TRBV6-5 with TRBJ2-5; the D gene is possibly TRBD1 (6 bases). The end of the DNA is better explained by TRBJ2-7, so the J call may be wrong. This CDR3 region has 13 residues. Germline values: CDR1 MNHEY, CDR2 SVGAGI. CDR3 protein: CASSMDRTYEQYF. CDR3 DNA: TGTGCCAGCAGCATGGACAGAACCTACGAGCAGTACTTC.

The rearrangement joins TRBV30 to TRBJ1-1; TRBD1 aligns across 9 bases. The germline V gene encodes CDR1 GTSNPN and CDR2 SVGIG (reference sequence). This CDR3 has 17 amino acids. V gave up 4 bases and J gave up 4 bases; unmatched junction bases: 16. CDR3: CAWNRPGTGLGATEAFF. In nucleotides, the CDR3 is TGTGCCTGGAACCGTCCCGGGACAGGGTTGGGTGCCACTGAAGCTTTCTTT.

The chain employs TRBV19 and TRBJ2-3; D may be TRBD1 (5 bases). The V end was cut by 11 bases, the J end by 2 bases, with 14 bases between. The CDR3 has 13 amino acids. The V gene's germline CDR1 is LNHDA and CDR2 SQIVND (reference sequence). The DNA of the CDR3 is TGTGCCGTGGGGCTGATTCACACAGATACGCAGTATTTT. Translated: CAVGLIHTDTQYF.

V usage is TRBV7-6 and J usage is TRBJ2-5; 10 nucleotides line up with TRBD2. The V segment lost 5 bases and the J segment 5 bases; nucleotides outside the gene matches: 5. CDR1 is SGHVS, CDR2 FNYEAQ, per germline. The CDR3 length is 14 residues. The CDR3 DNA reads TGTGCCAGCAGCGTTAGCGGGGGGCGGGAGACCCAGTACTTC. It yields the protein CASSVSGGRETQYF.

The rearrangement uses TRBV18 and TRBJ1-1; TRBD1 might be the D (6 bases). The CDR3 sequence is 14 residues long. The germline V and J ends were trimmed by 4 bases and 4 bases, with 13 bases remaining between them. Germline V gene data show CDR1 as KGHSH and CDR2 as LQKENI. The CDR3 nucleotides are TGTGCCAGCTCACGTGGGGGGGGGCCCACTGAAGCTTTCTTT. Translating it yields CASSRGGGPTEAFF.

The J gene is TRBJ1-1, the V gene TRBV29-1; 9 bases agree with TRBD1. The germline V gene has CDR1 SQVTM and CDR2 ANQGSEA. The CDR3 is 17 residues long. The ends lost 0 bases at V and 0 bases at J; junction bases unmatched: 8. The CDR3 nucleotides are TGCAGCGTTGAAGACACCGGGACAGGGCCCATGAACACTGAAGCTTTCTTT. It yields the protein CSVEDTGTGPMNTEAFF.

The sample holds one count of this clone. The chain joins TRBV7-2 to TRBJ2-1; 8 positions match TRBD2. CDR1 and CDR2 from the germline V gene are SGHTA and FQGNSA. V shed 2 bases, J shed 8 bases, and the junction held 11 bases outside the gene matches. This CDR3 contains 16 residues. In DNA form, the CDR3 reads TGTGCCAGCAGCTTAAGGTGGAGCGGGGGCCCCGATGAGCAGTTCTTC. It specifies CASSLRWSGGPDEQFF.

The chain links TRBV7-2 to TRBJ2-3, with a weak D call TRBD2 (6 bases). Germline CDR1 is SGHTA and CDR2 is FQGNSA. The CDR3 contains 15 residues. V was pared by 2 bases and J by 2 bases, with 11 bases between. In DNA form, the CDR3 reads TGTGCCAGCAGCTTACCGGGAGTCGTCACAGATACGCAGTATTTT. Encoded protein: CASSLPGVVTDTQYF. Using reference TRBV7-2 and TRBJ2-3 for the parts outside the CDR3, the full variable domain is GAGVSQSPSNKVTEKGKDVELRCDPISGHTALYWYRQSLGQGLEFLIYFQGNSAPDKSGLPSDRFSAERTGGSVSTLTIQRTQQEDSAVYLCASSLPGVVTDTQYFGPGTRLTVL.

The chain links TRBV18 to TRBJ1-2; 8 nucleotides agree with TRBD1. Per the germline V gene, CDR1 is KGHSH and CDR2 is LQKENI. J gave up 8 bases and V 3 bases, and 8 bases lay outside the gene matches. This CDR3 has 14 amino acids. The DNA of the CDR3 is TGTGCCAGCTCACCCCCAGGACAGGGACGCGGCTACACCTTC. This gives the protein CASSPPGQGRGYTF.

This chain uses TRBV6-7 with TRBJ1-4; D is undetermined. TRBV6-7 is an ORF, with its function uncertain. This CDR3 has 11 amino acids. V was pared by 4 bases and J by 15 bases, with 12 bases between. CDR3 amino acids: CASSFPKPLFF. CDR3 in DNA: TGTGCCAGCAGTTTCCCAAAGCCTTTGTTTTTT.

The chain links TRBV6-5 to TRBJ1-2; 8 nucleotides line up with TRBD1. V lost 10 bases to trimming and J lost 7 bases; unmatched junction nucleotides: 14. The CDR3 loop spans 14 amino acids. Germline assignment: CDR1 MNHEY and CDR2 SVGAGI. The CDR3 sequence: CATVPTDRDSGYTF. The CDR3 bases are TGTGCCACCGTCCCTACGGACAGGGACTCTGGCTACACCTTC.

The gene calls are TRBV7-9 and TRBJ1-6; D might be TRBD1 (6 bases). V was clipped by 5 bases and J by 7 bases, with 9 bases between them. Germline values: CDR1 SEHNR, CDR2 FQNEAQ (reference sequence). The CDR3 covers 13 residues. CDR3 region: CASSRTENSPLHF. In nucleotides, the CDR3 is TGTGCCAGCAGCCGGACAGAAAATTCACCCCTCCACTTT.

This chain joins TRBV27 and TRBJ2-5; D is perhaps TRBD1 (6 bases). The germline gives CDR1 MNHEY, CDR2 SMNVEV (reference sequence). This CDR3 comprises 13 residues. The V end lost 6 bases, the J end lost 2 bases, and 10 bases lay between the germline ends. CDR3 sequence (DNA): TGTGCCAGCAGACCAACAGGGCAAGAGACCCAGTACTTC. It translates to CASRPTGQETQYF.